These T cell receptor beta chains were read from a single sample in a study of T cell responses to AZD1222 COVID-19 vaccine. The table came from immunoSEQ multiplex PCR; TCRdb's copy has only in-frame clones and leaves some out. This repertoire shows under 120,000 clones, roughly 90% found once; its top ten account for roughly 1.1%. This specimen consisted of peripheral blood, obtained on day 0 of AZD1222 vaccination. All receptors derive from an adult in good health. The CDR3 runs from the conserved cysteine through the conserved F or W. The D gene is left open where the match is weak. Clone size appears in some rows only: once, few, many, or a class for an expanded clone.

>-|TRBV15|TRBJ1-5|-
CATSRDGDSNQPQHF
TGTGCCACCAGCAGAGATGGGGATAGCAATCAGCCCCAGCATTTT
>-|TRBV3-1/TRBV3-2|TRBJ2-6|-
CASSRQLNSGANVLTF
TGTGCCAGCAGCCGCCAACTCAACTCTGGGGCCAACGTCCTGACTTTC
>TRBD1|TRBV27|TRBJ1-2|-
CASSAWTGSGYTF
TGTGCCAGCAGTGCCTGGACAGGGAGCGGCTACACCTTC
>TRBD2|TRBV11-2|TRBJ2-7|-
CASSPLGGDSYEQYF
TGTGCCAGCAGCCCCCTGGGGGGGGACTCCTACGAGCAGTACTTC
>-|TRBV6-6|TRBJ2-2|-
CASSYETTANGELFF
TGTGCCAGCAGTTACGAAACGACAGCCAACGGGGAGCTGTTTTTT
>-|TRBV28|TRBJ2-1|-
CASSLYINSYNEQFF
TGTGCCAGCAGTTTATACATAAACTCCTACAATGAGCAGTTCTTC
>-|TRBV5-1|TRBJ2-3|-
CASSFPDRSTDTQYF
TGCGCCAGCAGCTTCCCTGACAGAAGCACAGATACGCAGTATTTT
>-|TRBV21-1|TRBJ2-2|-
CASSKGRDRDYYTGELFF
TGTGCCAGCAGCAAAGGCCGGGACAGGGACTATTACACCGGGGAGCTGTTTTTT
>TRBD1|TRBV5-4|TRBJ2-5|-
CASSAGTEETQYF
TGTGCCAGCAGCGCCGGGACAGAAGAGACCCAGTACTTC
>-|TRBV6-5|TRBJ1-2|-
CASRPSGFGGYGYTF
TGTGCCAGCAGGCCTTCAGGGTTTGGGGGCTATGGCTACACCTTC
>-|TRBV30|TRBJ1-2|-
CAWDGTGYGYTF
TGTGCCTGGGACGGAACAGGCTATGGCTACACCTTC
>-|TRBV29-1|TRBJ1-2|-
CSVGKTGGYTF
TGCAGCGTTGGAAAGACTGGGGGCTACACCTTC
>-|TRBV10-3|TRBJ1-5|-
CAISADFNQPQHF
TGTGCCATCAGTGCGGACTTCAATCAGCCCCAGCATTTT
>TRBD1|TRBV6-5|TRBJ1-5|-
CASSDRASNQPQHF
TGTGCCAGCAGCGACAGGGCCAGCAATCAGCCCCAGCATTTT
>-|TRBV3-1/TRBV3-2|TRBJ1-2|-
CASSPRGGNYGYTF
TGTGCCAGCAGCCCGCGGGGGGGGAACTATGGCTACACCTTC
>-|TRBV4-3|TRBJ2-2|-
CASSQDLHRVPTGELFF
TGCGCCAGCAGCCAAGATCTTCACAGGGTTCCCACCGGGGAGCTGTTTTTT
>-|TRBV27|TRBJ1-4|-
CASSFGGGARPNEKLFF
TGTGCCAGCAGTTTTGGGGGTGGAGCACGGCCTAATGAAAAACTGTTTTTT
>-|TRBV6-6|TRBJ1-5|once
CASSYQGASNQPQHF
TGTGCCAGCAGTTATCAGGGAGCGAGCAATCAGCCCCAGCATTTT
>-|TRBV9|TRBJ1-1|-
CASSVGPVGGNTEAFF
TGTGCCAGCAGCGTCGGACCTGTTGGAGGGAACACTGAAGCTTTCTTT
>TRBD2|TRBV9|TRBJ2-7|once
CASSVDPSGSLSTNEQYF
TGTGCCAGCAGCGTAGACCCCAGCGGGAGTCTTTCCACGAACGAGCAGTACTTC
>-|TRBV28|TRBJ1-2|-
CASLTAGRAYGYTF
TGTGCCAGCCTCACGGCAGGGAGGGCCTATGGCTACACCTTC
>-|TRBV7-3|TRBJ2-2|-
CASSQTSFTGELFF
TGTGCCAGCAGCCAGACTAGTTTTACCGGGGAGCTGTTTTTT
>TRBD1|TRBV3-1/TRBV3-2|TRBJ1-5|once
CASSQDGTVAQHF
TGTGCCAGCAGCCAAGATGGGACAGTGGCCCAGCATTTT
>-|TRBV6-6|TRBJ2-2|-
CASSYSDNTGELFF
TGTGCCAGCAGTTACTCGGACAACACCGGGGAGCTGTTTTTT
>TRBD2|TRBV20-1|TRBJ2-1|-
CSADLAGGMFF
TGCAGTGCTGACCTTGCGGGAGGGATGTTCTTC
>-|TRBV7-2|TRBJ2-7|-
CASSLGKGGFYEQYF
TGTGCCAGCAGCTTAGGGAAGGGGGGGTTCTACGAGCAGTACTTC
>-|TRBV19|TRBJ1-1|-
CASSTAAFRNTEAFF
TGTGCCAGTAGTACCGCCGCGTTTAGGAACACTGAAGCTTTCTTT
>-|TRBV30|TRBJ2-7|-
CAWSPSDNSYEQYF
TGTGCCTGGAGTCCCTCGGACAACTCCTACGAGCAGTACTTC
>-|TRBV19|TRBJ1-2|-
CASRGPRGGYTF
TGTGCCAGTAGAGGGCCCCGAGGTGGCTACACCTTC
>-|TRBV25-1|TRBJ1-1|-
CASSALAGRNTEAFF
TGTGCCAGCAGTGCTTTGGCGGGGAGGAACACTGAAGCTTTCTTT
>TRBD1|TRBV10-3|TRBJ1-1|once
CAIITGGEAFF
TGTGCCATCATTACAGGGGGTGAAGCTTTCTTT
>TRBD2|TRBV7-3|TRBJ2-5|-
CASSLSGSGAWETQYF
TGTGCCAGCAGCTTAAGCGGGAGTGGGGCGTGGGAGACCCAGTACTTC
>-|TRBV5-6|TRBJ1-6|-
CASSLGLGHFINSPLHF
TGTGCCAGCAGCTTGGGTTTGGGACACTTTATCAATTCACCCCTCCACTTT
>-|TRBV7-2|TRBJ1-1|-
CASSKSRNTEAFF
TGTGCCAGCAGTAAAAGCAGGAACACTGAAGCTTTCTTT
>TRBD2|TRBV19|TRBJ2-2|-
CASSKWGGTSGELFF
TGTGCCAGTAGTAAGTGGGGGGGAACGTCCGGGGAGCTGTTTTTT
>TRBD1|TRBV7-3|TRBJ1-1|-
CASSLTGLTEAFF
TGTGCCAGCAGCTTGACAGGGTTAACTGAAGCTTTCTTT
>-|TRBV15|TRBJ1-2|-
CATSIGGSNYGYTF
TGTGCCACCAGCATCGGGGGTTCTAACTATGGCTACACCTTC
>-|TRBV5-8|TRBJ2-7|once
CASSLGRDTSYEQYF
TGTGCCAGCAGCTTGGGCCGGGACACTTCCTACGAGCAGTACTTC
>TRBD2|TRBV15|TRBJ2-2|once
CATSREAGVDTGELFF
TGTGCCACCAGCAGAGAGGCGGGGGTGGACACCGGGGAGCTGTTTTTT
>-|TRBV4-2|TRBJ1-1|-
CASSHPGGGTEAFF
TGTGCCAGCAGCCACCCCGGCGGCGGGACTGAAGCTTTCTTT
>-|TRBV5-1|TRBJ2-3|once
CASSWDGATDTQYF
TGCGCCAGCAGCTGGGACGGGGCGACAGATACGCAGTATTTT
>TRBD1|TRBV19|TRBJ1-3|-
CASTALVGGGGNTIYF
TGTGCCAGTACCGCGCTGGTAGGGGGCGGTGGAAACACCATATATTTT
>-|TRBV6-2/TRBV6-3|TRBJ2-2|-
CASSFPGPYSAGELFF
TGTGCCAGCAGTTTTCCAGGGCCCTACTCCGCCGGGGAGCTGTTTTTT
>-|TRBV9|TRBJ2-1|-
CASSEGPSYNEQFF
TGTGCCAGCAGCGAGGGGCCATCCTACAATGAGCAGTTCTTC
>-|TRBV7-9|TRBJ1-4|-
CASSLATTNEKLFF
TGTGCCAGCAGCTTAGCGACAACTAATGAAAAACTGTTTTTT
>TRBD1|TRBV10-3|TRBJ1-2|-
CAISRDRANYGYTF
TGTGCCATCAGTCGGGACAGAGCAAACTATGGCTACACCTTC
>-|TRBV4-2|TRBJ2-5|-
CASSQGQEQETQYF
TGTGCCAGCAGCCAAGGGCAGGAACAAGAGACCCAGTACTTC
>TRBD1|TRBV6-5|TRBJ1-1|-
CASSNPGTGGTEAFF
TGTGCCAGCAGTAACCCCGGGACAGGGGGTACTGAAGCTTTCTTT
>TRBD2|TRBV5-6|TRBJ2-3|-
CASSLAPAGVTDTQYF
TGTGCCAGCAGCTTGGCCCCAGCGGGAGTCACAGATACGCAGTATTTT
>-|TRBV7-9|TRBJ2-4|-
CASSSPRQLDIQYF
TGTGCCAGCAGCTCCCCCCGACAGCTGGACATTCAGTACTTC
>-|TRBV29-1|TRBJ2-2|-
CSVRPFEGELFF
TGCAGCGTCCGTCCATTCGAGGGGGAGCTGTTTTTT